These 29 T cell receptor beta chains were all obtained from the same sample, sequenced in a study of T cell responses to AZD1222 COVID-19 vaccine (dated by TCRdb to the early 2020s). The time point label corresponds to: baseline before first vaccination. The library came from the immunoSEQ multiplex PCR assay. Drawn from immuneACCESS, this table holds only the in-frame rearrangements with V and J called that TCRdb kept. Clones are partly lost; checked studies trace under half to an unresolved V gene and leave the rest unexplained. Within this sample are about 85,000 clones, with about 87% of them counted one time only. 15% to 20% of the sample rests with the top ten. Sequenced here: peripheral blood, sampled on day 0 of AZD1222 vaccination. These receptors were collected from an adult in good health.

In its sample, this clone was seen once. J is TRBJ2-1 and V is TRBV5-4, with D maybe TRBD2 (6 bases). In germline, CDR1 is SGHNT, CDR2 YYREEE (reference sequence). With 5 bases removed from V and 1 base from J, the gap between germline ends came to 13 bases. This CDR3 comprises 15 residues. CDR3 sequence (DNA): TGTGCCAGCAGGAAGGACTATATTTCCTACAATGAGCAGTTCTTC. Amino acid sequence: CASRKDYISYNEQFF.

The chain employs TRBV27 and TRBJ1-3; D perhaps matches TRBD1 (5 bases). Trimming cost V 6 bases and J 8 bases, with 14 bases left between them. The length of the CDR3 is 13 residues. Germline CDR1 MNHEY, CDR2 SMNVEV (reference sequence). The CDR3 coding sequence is TGTGCCAGCAGGAATACAGGCTGGGACACCATATATTTT. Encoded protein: CASRNTGWDTIYF.

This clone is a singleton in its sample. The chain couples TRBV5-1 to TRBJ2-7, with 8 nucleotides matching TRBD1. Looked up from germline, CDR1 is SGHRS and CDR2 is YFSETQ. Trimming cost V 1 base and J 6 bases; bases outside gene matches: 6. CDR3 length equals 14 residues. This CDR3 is CASSLRQGSREQYF. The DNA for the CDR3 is TGCGCCAGCAGCTTGAGACAGGGGAGCCGCGAGCAGTACTTC.

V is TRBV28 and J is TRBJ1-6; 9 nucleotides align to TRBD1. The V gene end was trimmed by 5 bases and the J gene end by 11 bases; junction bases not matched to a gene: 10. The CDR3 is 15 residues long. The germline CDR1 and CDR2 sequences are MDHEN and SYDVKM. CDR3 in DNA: TGTGCCAGCAGTATACCGGGACAGGGTTCGCCACCCCTCCACTTT. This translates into CASSIPGQGSPPLHF.

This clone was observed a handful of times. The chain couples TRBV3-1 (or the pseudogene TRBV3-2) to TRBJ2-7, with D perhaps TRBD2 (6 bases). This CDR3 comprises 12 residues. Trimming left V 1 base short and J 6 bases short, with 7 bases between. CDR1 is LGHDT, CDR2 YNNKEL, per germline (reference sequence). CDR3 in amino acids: CASSQAGGEQYF. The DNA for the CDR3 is TGTGCCAGCAGCCAAGCCGGGGGCGAGCAGTACTTC.

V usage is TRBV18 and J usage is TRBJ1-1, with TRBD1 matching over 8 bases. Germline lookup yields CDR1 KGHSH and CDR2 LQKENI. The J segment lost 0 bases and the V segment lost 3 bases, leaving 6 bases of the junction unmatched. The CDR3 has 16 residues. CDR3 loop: CASSPQNRGMNTEAFF. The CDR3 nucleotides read TGTGCCAGCTCACCTCAAAACAGGGGGATGAACACTGAAGCTTTCTTT.

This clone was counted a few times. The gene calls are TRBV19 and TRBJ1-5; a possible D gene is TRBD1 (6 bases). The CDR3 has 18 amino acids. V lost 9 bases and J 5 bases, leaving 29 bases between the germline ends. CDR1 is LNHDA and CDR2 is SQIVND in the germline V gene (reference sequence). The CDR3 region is CASSPGTWAPGGDQPQHF. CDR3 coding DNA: TGTGCCAGCTCCCCCGGGACATGGGCCCCCGGAGGTGATCAGCCCCAGCATTTT.

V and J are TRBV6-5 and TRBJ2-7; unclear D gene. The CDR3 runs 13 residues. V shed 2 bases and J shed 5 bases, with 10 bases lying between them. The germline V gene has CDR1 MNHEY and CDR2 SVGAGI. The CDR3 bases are TGTGCCAGCAGTTACCTAGGAATGGACGAGCAGTACTTC. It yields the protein CASSYLGMDEQYF.

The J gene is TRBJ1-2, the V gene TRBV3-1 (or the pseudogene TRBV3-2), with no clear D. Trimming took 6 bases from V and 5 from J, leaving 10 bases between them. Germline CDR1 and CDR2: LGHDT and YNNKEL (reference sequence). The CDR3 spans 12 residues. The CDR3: CASRGQSYGYTF. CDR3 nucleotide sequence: TGTGCCAGCAGAGGGCAGTCTTATGGCTACACCTTC.

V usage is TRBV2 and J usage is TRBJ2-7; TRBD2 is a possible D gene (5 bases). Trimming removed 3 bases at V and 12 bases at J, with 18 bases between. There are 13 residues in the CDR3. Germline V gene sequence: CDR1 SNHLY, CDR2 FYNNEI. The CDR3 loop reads CASSDRAGTRPYF. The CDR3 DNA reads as TGTGCCAGCAGTGATAGGGCGGGTACCCGACCGTACTTC.

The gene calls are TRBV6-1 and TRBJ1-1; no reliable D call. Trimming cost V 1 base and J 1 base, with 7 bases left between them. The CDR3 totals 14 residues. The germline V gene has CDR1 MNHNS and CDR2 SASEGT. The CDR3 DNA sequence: TGTGCCAGCAGTGAAGAGGGAAGGAACACTGAAGCTTTCTTT. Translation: CASSEEGRNTEAFF.

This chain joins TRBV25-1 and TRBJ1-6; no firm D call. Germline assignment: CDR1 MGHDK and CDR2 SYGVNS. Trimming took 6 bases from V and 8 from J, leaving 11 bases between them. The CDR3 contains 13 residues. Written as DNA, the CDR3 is TGTGCCAGCAGACGGCCGGGTTATTCACCCCTCCACTTT. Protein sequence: CASRRPGYSPLHF.

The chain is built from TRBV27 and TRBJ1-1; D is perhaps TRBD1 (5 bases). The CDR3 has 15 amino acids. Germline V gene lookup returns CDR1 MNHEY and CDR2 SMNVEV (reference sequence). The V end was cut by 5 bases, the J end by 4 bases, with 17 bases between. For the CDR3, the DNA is TGTGCCAGCAGTGCCCATGGTCAGGGTAGCACTGAAGCTTTCTTT. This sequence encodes CASSAHGQGSTEAFF.

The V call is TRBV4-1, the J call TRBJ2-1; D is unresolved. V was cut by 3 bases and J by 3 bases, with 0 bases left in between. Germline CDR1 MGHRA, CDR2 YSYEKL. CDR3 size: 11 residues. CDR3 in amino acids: CASSHYNEQFF. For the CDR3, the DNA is TGCGCCAGCAGCCACTACAATGAGCAGTTCTTC.

The CDR3: CASSSLWGNQHF. The CDR3 nucleotides read TGTGCCAGCAGTTCCTTATGGGGGAACCAGCATTTT. The genes are TRBV27 and TRBJ1-5; weak D call: TRBD1 (5 bases). CDR1 is MNHEY, CDR2 SMNVEV, per germline (reference sequence). The CDR3 runs to 12 residues. Trimming pared 4 bases from V and 12 bases from J, leaving 13 bases between.

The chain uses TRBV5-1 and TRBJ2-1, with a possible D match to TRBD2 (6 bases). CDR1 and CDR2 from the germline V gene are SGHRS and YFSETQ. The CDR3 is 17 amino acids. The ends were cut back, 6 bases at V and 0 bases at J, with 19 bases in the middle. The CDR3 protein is CASKGLSGGDSYNEQFF. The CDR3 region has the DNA TGCGCCAGCAAGGGGCTTAGCGGAGGCGACTCCTACAATGAGCAGTTCTTC.

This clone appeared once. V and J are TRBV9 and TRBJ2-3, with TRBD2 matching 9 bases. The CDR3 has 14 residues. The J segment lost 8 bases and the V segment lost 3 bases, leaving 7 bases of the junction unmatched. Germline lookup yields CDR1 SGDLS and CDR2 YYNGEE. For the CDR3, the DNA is TGTGCCAGCAGCGACAGACAGACTAGCGGTACGCAGTATTTT. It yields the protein CASSDRQTSGTQYF.

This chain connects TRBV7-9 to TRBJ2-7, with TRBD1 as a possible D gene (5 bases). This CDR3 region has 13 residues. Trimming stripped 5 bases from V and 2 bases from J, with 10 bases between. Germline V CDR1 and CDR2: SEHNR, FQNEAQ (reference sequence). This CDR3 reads CASSLDSAYEQYF. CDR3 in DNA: TGTGCCAGCAGCCTAGACAGCGCCTACGAGCAGTACTTC.

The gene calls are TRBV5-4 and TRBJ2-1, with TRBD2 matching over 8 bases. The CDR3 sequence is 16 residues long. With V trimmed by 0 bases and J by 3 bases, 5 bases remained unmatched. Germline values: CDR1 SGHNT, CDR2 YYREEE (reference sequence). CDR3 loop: CASSLASGSIYNEQFF. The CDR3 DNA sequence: TGTGCCAGCAGCTTGGCCAGCGGGAGTATCTACAATGAGCAGTTCTTC.

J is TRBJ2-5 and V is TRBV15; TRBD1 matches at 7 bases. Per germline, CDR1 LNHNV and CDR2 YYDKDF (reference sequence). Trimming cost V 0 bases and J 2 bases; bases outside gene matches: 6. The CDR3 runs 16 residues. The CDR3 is CATSRDPSRGQETQYF. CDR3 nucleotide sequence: TGTGCCACCAGCAGAGACCCCTCCAGGGGGCAAGAGACCCAGTACTTC.

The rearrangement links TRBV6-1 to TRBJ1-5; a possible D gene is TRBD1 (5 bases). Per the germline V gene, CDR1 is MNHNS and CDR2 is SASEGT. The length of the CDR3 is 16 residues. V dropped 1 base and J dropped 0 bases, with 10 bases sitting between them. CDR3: CASSEVAGYSNQPQHF. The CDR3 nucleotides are TGTGCCAGCAGTGAAGTGGCAGGGTATAGCAATCAGCCCCAGCATTTT.

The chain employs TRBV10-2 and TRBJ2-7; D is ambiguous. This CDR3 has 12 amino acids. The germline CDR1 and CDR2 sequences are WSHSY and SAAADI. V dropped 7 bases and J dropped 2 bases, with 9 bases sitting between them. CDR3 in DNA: TGCGCCAGCACCGACCGAACCTACGAGCAGTACTTC. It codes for CASTDRTYEQYF.

The DNA for the CDR3 is TGTGCCAGCAACCTACAGGGGGGCATCGGGGAGCTGTTTTTT. This translates into CASNLQGGIGELFF. This sequence joins TRBV9 and TRBJ2-2, with 8 bases lining up with TRBD1. The CDR3 covers 14 residues. Germline CDR1 SGDLS, CDR2 YYNGEE. J lost 7 bases, V lost 6 bases, and 8 bases had no gene match.

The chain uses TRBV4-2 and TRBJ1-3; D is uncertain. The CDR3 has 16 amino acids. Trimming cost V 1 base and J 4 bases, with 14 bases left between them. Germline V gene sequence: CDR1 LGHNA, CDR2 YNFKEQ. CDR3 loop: CASSQVFPVTGNTIYF. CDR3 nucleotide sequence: TGTGCCAGCAGCCAAGTGTTTCCGGTCACCGGAAACACCATATATTTT.

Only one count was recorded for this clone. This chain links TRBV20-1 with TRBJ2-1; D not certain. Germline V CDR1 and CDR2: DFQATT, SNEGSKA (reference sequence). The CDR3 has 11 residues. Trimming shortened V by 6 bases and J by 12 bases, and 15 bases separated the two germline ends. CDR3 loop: CSADARYGQFF. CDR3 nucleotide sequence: TGCAGTGCAGACGCCCGGTATGGGCAGTTCTTC.

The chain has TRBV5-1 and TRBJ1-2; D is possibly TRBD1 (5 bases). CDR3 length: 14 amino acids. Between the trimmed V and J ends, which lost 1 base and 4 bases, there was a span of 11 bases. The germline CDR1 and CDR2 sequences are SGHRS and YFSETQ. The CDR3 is CASSLTQGGYGYTF. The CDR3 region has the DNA TGCGCCAGCAGCTTGACGCAGGGAGGCTATGGCTACACCTTC.

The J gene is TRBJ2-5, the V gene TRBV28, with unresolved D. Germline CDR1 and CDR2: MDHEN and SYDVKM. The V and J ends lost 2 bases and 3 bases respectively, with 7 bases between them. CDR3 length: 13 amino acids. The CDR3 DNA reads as TGTGCCAGCAGTTTAGTACAAAAAGAGACCCAGTACTTC. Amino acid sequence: CASSLVQKETQYF.

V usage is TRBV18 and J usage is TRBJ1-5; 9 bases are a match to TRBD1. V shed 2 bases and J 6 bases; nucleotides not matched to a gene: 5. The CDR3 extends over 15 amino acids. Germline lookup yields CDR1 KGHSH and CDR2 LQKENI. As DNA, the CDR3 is TGTGCCAGCTCACCAGGGACAGGGTTTCGTCAGCCCCAGCATTTT. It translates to CASSPGTGFRQPQHF.

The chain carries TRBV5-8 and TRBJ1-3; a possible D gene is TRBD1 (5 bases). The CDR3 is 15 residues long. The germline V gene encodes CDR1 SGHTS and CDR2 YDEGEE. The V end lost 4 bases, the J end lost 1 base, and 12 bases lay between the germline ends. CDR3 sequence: CASSLGGASGNTIYF. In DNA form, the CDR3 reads TGTGCCAGCAGCCTGGGGGGAGCGTCTGGAAACACCATATATTTT.